The present T cell receptor (beta chain) was sequenced within a study of T-cell reconstitution after alpha-beta-depleted transplantation in children. CDR3 size: 17 residues. From germline, CDR1 is KGHDR and CDR2 SFDVKD. Trimming at V came to 5 bases and at J to 8 bases, leaving 12 bases not matched to a gene. This clonotype appeared a few times. During its preparation, the TCRbeta library received unique molecular identifiers. A single record per CDR3 protein comes from TCRdb applying MiXCR to the PCR reads. The data show hundreds of thousands of distinct CDR3 sequences, around a sixth seen once. The sequence came from a human donor who donated a stem cell graft to a child with acute myeloid leukemia. The sequenced sample was PBMCs from the stem cell graft donor, obtained from the stem cell graft. The chain is built from TRBV24-1 and TRBJ2-1, with TRBD1 identical over 12 bases. In DNA, the CDR3 is TGTGCCACCAGTGGGTTGGTAGGGACAGGGGGCAACGATGAGCAGTTCTTC. Amino acid sequence: CATSGLVGTGGNDEQFF.